The sequence of this TCR beta chain was determined in a study of PD-1 blockade in mismatch repair-deficient tumors. CDR1 and CDR2 from the germline V gene are SEHNR and FQNEAQ (reference sequence). The length of the CDR3 is 16 residues. V shed 5 bases and J shed 4 bases, with 17 bases lying between them. The assay was immunoSEQ multiplex PCR, and TCRdb's table has in-frame clones only and misses some. Of around 120,000 clones detected, about nine tenths appear once; the ten largest clones hold roughly 12%. Sequenced here: peripheral blood, sampled about 17 months after starting pembrolizumab. The origin of this receptor is an adult with mismatch repair-deficient cancer. The chain couples TRBV7-9 to TRBJ2-2; D remains ambiguous. The DNA of the CDR3 is TGTGCCAGCAGCCCGCTGCGTCTAGTATCCACCGGGGAGCTGTTTTTT. Residues: CASSPLRLVSTGELFF.